The next 13 T cell receptor beta chains were all read from a single sample in a study of OX40 agonist ivuxolimab in advanced cancers. This table comes from immunoSEQ multiplex PCR, and its TCRdb copy is limited to in-frame clones, with some not included. Of approximately 76,000 clones listed, approximately 93% are singletons. This specimen was CD4+ or CD8+ T cells sorted from blood, taken in a trial of the OX40 agonist ivuxolimab. The receptor set was obtained from an adult with an advanced solid tumor such as melanoma, head and neck, liver or kidney cancer.

This chain uses TRBV4-2 with TRBJ2-7; D is tentatively TRBD1 or TRBD2 (5 bases each). V lost 1 base and J 3 bases, leaving 10 bases between the germline ends. This CDR3 has 14 amino acids. CDR1 and CDR2 (germline): LGHNA, YNFKEQ. CDR3 region: CASSQGTGRYEQYF. CDR3 nucleotides: TGTGCCAGCAGCCAAGGGACGGGGCGCTACGAGCAGTACTTC.

V is TRBV27 and J is TRBJ2-1; TRBD2 might be the D (6 bases). The CDR3 is made up of 15 amino acids. Germline loops: CDR1 MNHEY, CDR2 SMNVEV (reference sequence). The germline V and J ends were trimmed by 5 bases and 8 bases, with 19 bases remaining between them. This CDR3 is CASSRLDSSIDEQFF. In DNA, the CDR3 is TGTGCCAGCAGTCGACTAGATTCTTCGATCGATGAGCAGTTCTTC.

The CDR3 region has the DNA TGTGCTAGTGGTTTGGTACCTAGCATTAACTATGGCTACACCTTC. It specifies CASGLVPSINYGYTF. This chain uses TRBV12-5 with TRBJ1-2; D remains unclear. The CDR3 is 15 amino acids. V dropped 0 bases and J dropped 1 base, with 9 bases sitting between them. In germline, CDR1 is LGHNT, CDR2 FRNRAP.

J is TRBJ2-1 and V is TRBV4-2, with TRBD2 matching over 10 bases. The CDR3 consists of 19 residues. CDR1 is LGHNA, CDR2 YNFKEQ, per germline. V lost 1 base, J lost 4 bases, and 13 bases stayed unmatched. CDR3 sequence reads: CASSQGVGASGSIYNEQFF. The DNA of the CDR3 is TGTGCCAGCAGCCAAGGGGTGGGGGCTAGCGGGAGTATATACAATGAGCAGTTCTTC.

This clone was seen once. This chain joins TRBV6-6 and TRBJ2-5, with 9 bases lining up with TRBD1. J was trimmed by 5 bases and V by 0 bases; bases with no gene match: 7. The CDR3 extends over 16 amino acids. Germline CDR1 is MNHNY and CDR2 is SVGAGI (reference sequence). CDR3 sequence reads: CASSYSRNRGRETQYF. CDR3 sequence (DNA): TGTGCCAGCAGTTACTCGCGGAACAGGGGGCGGGAGACCCAGTACTTC.

The chain couples TRBV5-4 to TRBJ2-7, with 8 nucleotides matching TRBD2. The CDR3 runs 13 residues. The trim removed 2 bases at V and 2 bases at J, leaving 0 bases unmatched. Germline values: CDR1 SGHNT, CDR2 YYREEE (reference sequence). CDR3 DNA: TGTGCCAGCAGCTTCGGGGGGGCCTACGAGCAGTACTTC. Translated: CASSFGGAYEQYF.

The chain couples TRBV5-1 to TRBJ1-1; possibly TRBD1 for D (5 bases). Germline assignment: CDR1 SGHRS and CDR2 YFSETQ. The CDR3 is 13 residues long. V lost 0 bases to trimming and J lost 4 bases, with 7 bases between them. CDR3 sequence reads: CASSLGRGTEAFF. The DNA of the CDR3 is TGCGCCAGCAGCTTGGGAAGGGGCACTGAAGCTTTCTTT. The full variable domain, with the rest looked up from reference TRBV5-1 and TRBJ1-1, is KAGVTQTPRYLIKTRGQQVTLSCSPISGHRSVSWYQQTPGQGLQFLFEYFSETQRNKGNFPGRFSGRQFSNSRSEMNVSTLELGDSALYLCASSLGRGTEAFFGQGTRLTVV.

The V and J genes are TRBV7-2 and TRBJ2-7; 13 nucleotides align to TRBD2. Trimming at V came to 0 bases and at J to 2 bases, leaving 7 bases not matched to a gene. This CDR3 has 18 residues. Germline CDR1 and CDR2: SGHTA and FQGNSA. For the CDR3, the DNA is TGTGCCAGCAGCTTAGCGCTACTAGCGGGAGGGATTGCCTACGAGCAGTACTTC. This gives the protein CASSLALLAGGIAYEQYF.

In this sample, this clone turned up once. The V call is TRBV4-1, the J call TRBJ2-7, with a weak D call TRBD1 (5 bases). Between the trimmed V and J ends, which lost 0 bases and 4 bases, there was a span of 19 bases. Germline loops: CDR1 MGHRA, CDR2 YSYEKL. The CDR3 extends over 17 amino acids. CDR3 sequence (DNA): TGCGCCAGCAGCCAAGACCGGACAACCAGGTCTGGGTACGAGCAGTACTTC. Translation gives CASSQDRTTRSGYEQYF.

The V call is TRBV6-6, the J call TRBJ2-7; D call uncertain. Germline CDR1 and CDR2: MNHNY and SVGAGI (reference sequence). The germline V and J ends were trimmed by 2 bases and 7 bases, with 12 bases remaining between them. CDR3 size: 13 residues. CDR3 DNA sequence: TGTGCCAGCAGTTACCAAAGTTGGTGGGAGCAGTACTTC. This translates into CASSYQSWWEQYF.

V usage is TRBV7-2 and J usage is TRBJ2-2; 11 nucleotides agree with TRBD1. V dropped 5 bases and J dropped 6; count of bases not matched to a gene: 17. Germline CDR1 and CDR2: SGHTA and FQGNSA. The CDR3 has 19 amino acids. CDR3: CASSQGQGEFTFVSGELFF. The DNA for the CDR3 is TGTGCCAGCAGCCAGGGACAGGGGGAGTTCACTTTCGTTTCCGGGGAGCTGTTTTTT.

The V and J genes are TRBV4-1 and TRBJ1-1; no reliable D call. The CDR3 covers 16 residues. The germline CDR1 and CDR2 sequences are MGHRA and YSYEKL. V was pared by 1 base and J by 0 bases, with 12 bases between. The CDR3 DNA is TGCGCCAGCAGCCAAGGGGCAGTCCCAATGAACACTGAAGCTTTCTTT. It translates to CASSQGAVPMNTEAFF.

The V call is TRBV9, the J call TRBJ2-1; weak D call: TRBD2 (5 bases). The germline V and J ends were trimmed by 4 bases and 0 bases, with 11 bases remaining between them. The CDR3 has 15 residues. The germline V gene encodes CDR1 SGDLS and CDR2 YYNGEE. CDR3 DNA sequence: TGTGCCAGCAGCTCTCCTGGGAGCTCCTACAATGAGCAGTTCTTC. It translates to CASSSPGSSYNEQFF. Full variable domain (remainder filled in from reference TRBV9 and TRBJ2-1): DSGVTQTPKHLITATGQRVTLRCSPRSGDLSVYWYQQSLDQGLQFLIQYYNGEERAKGNILERFSAQQFPDLHSELNLSSLELGDSALYFCASSSPGSSYNEQFFGPGTRLTVL.